Below are 19 T cell receptor beta chains sequenced from a single sample in a study of cytotoxic CD8 clonotypes in ibrutinib-treated CLL. Generated by immunoSEQ multiplex PCR, the TCRdb table keeps only in-frame clones and is missing some. The sample has some 120,000 clones, around 80% seen once. The sequencing here drew on PBMCs, taken after 24 months of ibrutinib treatment. Receptors originate from a human donor with chronic lymphocytic leukemia.

V and J are TRBV27 and TRBJ1-2; D might be TRBD1 (6 bases). With 5 bases removed from V and 2 bases from J, the gap between germline ends came to 9 bases. Per germline, CDR1 MNHEY and CDR2 SMNVEV (reference sequence). This CDR3 is 13 amino acids long. The CDR3 loop is CASSKDRNYGYTF. CDR3 in DNA: TGTGCCAGCAGTAAAGACAGGAACTATGGCTACACCTTC.

The chain recombines TRBV7-8 with TRBJ2-7, with TRBD2 as a possible D gene (5 bases). Trimming removed 1 base from V and 5 bases from J, with 9 bases in between. This CDR3 comprises 13 residues. Germline V CDR1 and CDR2: SGHVS, FQNEAQ. The CDR3 DNA reads as TGTGCCAGCAGCTTAGGGGTGAGGGACGAGCAGTACTTC. It specifies CASSLGVRDEQYF. Supplemented by reference TRBV7-8 and TRBJ2-7, the full variable domain reads GAGVSQSPRYKVAKRGQDVALRCDPISGHVSLFWYQQALGQGPEFLTYFQNEAQLDKSGLPSDRFFAERPEGSVSTLKIQRTQQEDSAVYLCASSLGVRDEQYFGPGTRLTVT.

This clone was found once. This chain links TRBV6-6 with TRBJ2-3; no definite D call. The CDR3 has 13 amino acids. The germline V gene has CDR1 MNHNY and CDR2 SVGAGI (reference sequence). Trimming shortened V by 2 bases and J by 6 bases, and 9 bases separated the two germline ends. The CDR3 nucleotides read TGTGCCAGCAGTTACCGGCCTTCGGATACGCAGTATTTT. Its translation: CASSYRPSDTQYF.

This clone turned up a few times. CDR3 coding DNA: TGCGCCAGCAGCTTGGAACCCCGGGGGTTGGATGAGCAGTTCTTC. Protein product: CASSLEPRGLDEQFF. This rearrangement joins TRBV5-1 to TRBJ2-1; TRBD2 might be the D (6 bases). The germline V and J ends were trimmed by 0 bases and 8 bases, with 15 bases remaining between them. The CDR3 sequence is 15 residues long. Germline CDR1 and CDR2: SGHRS and YFSETQ. The complete variable domain, with remaining parts taken from reference TRBV5-1 and TRBJ2-1, reads KAGVTQTPRYLIKTRGQQVTLSCSPISGHRSVSWYQQTPGQGLQFLFEYFSETQRNKGNFPGRFSGRQFSNSRSEMNVSTLELGDSALYLCASSLEPRGLDEQFFGPGTRLTVL.

The table lists this clone with a few counts. V gene TRBV27 combines with J gene TRBJ1-6; 8 bases agree with TRBD1. The CDR3 spans 16 residues. With 5 bases clipped from V and 7 bases from J, the junction kept 10 bases outside the gene matches. In germline, CDR1 is MNHEY, CDR2 SMNVEV (reference sequence). The CDR3 DNA reads TGTGCCAGCAGTGCCTCAGGGACAGGCTTAAATTCACCCCTCCACTTT. This translates into CASSASGTGLNSPLHF.

The CDR3 nucleotides read TGTGCCATCAGCCCTGGGACAGGTACTAGCACAGATACGCAGTATTTT. Its protein product is CAISPGTGTSTDTQYF. This rearrangement joins TRBV10-3 to TRBJ2-3; 8 bases line up with TRBD1. Looked up from germline, CDR1 is ENHRY and CDR2 is SYGVKD. The trim removed 6 bases at V and 0 bases at J, leaving 8 bases unmatched. The length of the CDR3 is 16 residues.

The genes are TRBV5-6 and TRBJ2-3; D gene uncertain. Germline V gene lookup returns CDR1 SGHDT and CDR2 YYEEEE. This CDR3 region has 14 residues. The ends were cut back, 2 bases at V and 2 bases at J, with 9 bases in the middle. CDR3: CASSFGRDTDTQYF. In DNA, the CDR3 is TGTGCCAGCAGCTTTGGAAGGGACACAGATACGCAGTATTTT.

This clone appeared a single time. The chain has TRBV10-2 and TRBJ2-1, with TRBD2 matching 7 bases. J lost 4 bases, V lost 4 bases, and 13 bases had no gene match. This CDR3 is built from 17 residues. Looked up from germline, CDR1 is WSHSY and CDR2 is SAAADI. CDR3 coding DNA: TGCGCCAGCAGTGGCCGCGGGGCGGGGGAACCATACAATGAGCAGTTCTTC. Its protein is CASSGRGAGEPYNEQFF.

There are many counts of this clone. The V gene is TRBV4-1, the J gene TRBJ2-1, with D perhaps assigned TRBD1 or TRBD2 (7 bases each). This CDR3 comprises 15 residues. The ends were cut back, 1 base at V and 7 bases at J, with 14 bases in the middle. Germline loops: CDR1 MGHRA, CDR2 YSYEKL. Here the CDR3 reads CASSQGQGGVNEQFF. The CDR3 DNA reads TGCGCCAGCAGCCAAGGACAGGGAGGGGTGAATGAGCAGTTCTTC.

This chain links TRBV10-3 with TRBJ1-2; possible D gene TRBD1, 6 bases. Germline CDR1 ENHRY, CDR2 SYGVKD. The germline V and J ends were trimmed by 3 bases and 7 bases, with 18 bases remaining between them. This CDR3 contains 15 residues. CDR3 sequence (DNA): TGTGCCATCAGTGACCAACCCCAGGGGACGGGTGGCTACACCTTC. Protein product: CAISDQPQGTGGYTF.

As regards this clone: Other DNA sequences in this specimen translate into the identical CDR3. This chain connects TRBV20-1 to TRBJ2-5; TRBD2 matches at 8 bases. CDR3 length: 11 residues. Germline V gene data show CDR1 as DFQATT and CDR2 as SNEGSKA (reference sequence). The V and J ends lost 6 bases and 5 bases, in that order; junction bases with no gene match: 2. CDR3 in DNA: TGCAGTGCCGAGCGGGGGGAGACCCAGTACTTC. Translated, it gives CSAERGETQYF.

V gene TRBV5-6 combines with J gene TRBJ1-1; no firm D call. V gave up 2 bases and J gave up 0 bases, with 11 bases separating them. CDR3 length: 15 amino acids. Per the germline V gene, CDR1 is SGHDT and CDR2 is YYEEEE. Written as DNA, the CDR3 is TGTGCCAGCAGCTTCGGGAAGGGTATGAACACTGAAGCTTTCTTT. This codes for CASSFGKGMNTEAFF. The full variable domain, in which reference TRBV5-6 and TRBJ1-1 provide the parts outside the CDR3, is DAGVTQSPTHLIKTRGQQVTLRCSPKSGHDTVSWYQQALGQGPQFIFQYYEEEERQRGNFPDRFSGHQFPNYSSELNVNALLLGDSALYLCASSFGKGMNTEAFFGQGTRLTVV.

The rearrangement uses TRBV30 and TRBJ1-1, with D perhaps matching TRBD1 (6 bases). The CDR3 is 10 residues long. Germline lookup yields CDR1 GTSNPN and CDR2 SVGIG (reference sequence). The CDR3 nucleotides are TGTGCGGGGACGGGGGCCCAAGCTTTCTTT. Amino acids: CAGTGAQAFF.

The chain joins TRBV30 to TRBJ2-7; 9 bases fit TRBD2. Trimming cost V 4 bases and J 5 bases; bases outside gene matches: 3. The CDR3 runs 12 residues. Germline loops: CDR1 GTSNPN, CDR2 SVGIG (reference sequence). CDR3 sequence (DNA): TGTGCCTGGAATAGCGGGGGCGACGAGCAGTACTTC. Translation: CAWNSGGDEQYF.

This chain connects TRBV19 to TRBJ2-7, with D perhaps TRBD2 (5 bases). Germline V CDR1 and CDR2: LNHDA, SQIVND (reference sequence). The V end lost 9 bases, the J end lost 0 bases, and 15 bases lay between the germline ends. CDR3 size: 14 residues. The CDR3 sequence is CASQDRGSSYEQYF. CDR3 sequence (DNA): TGTGCCAGCCAGGATCGGGGTAGCTCCTACGAGCAGTACTTC.

The CDR3 region has the DNA TGCAGCGTTGAGACGGGAGCAGAGACCCAGTACTTC. Its protein is CSVETGAETQYF. The chain carries TRBV29-1 and TRBJ2-5; weak D call: TRBD2 (6 bases). The CDR3 runs to 12 residues. CDR1 and CDR2 from the germline V gene are SQVTM and ANQGSEA. V was clipped by 3 bases and J by 4 bases, with 9 bases between them.

The count of this clone is one. The chain recombines TRBV28 with TRBJ1-1, with TRBD1 matching 7 bases. V shed 6 bases, J shed 0 bases, and the junction held 4 bases outside the gene matches. The CDR3 loop spans 14 amino acids. Germline CDR1 MDHEN, CDR2 SYDVKM. The CDR3 coding sequence is TGTGCCAGCAGCCCAGGGACAGTGAACACTGAAGCTTTCTTT. Amino acid sequence: CASSPGTVNTEAFF.

The chain combines TRBV4-3 with TRBJ1-4; the D gene is possibly TRBD1 (5 bases). The germline gives CDR1 LGHNA, CDR2 YSLEER. V was pared by 4 bases and J by 2 bases, with 11 bases between. The CDR3 is made up of 15 amino acids. The CDR3 region has the DNA TGCGCCAGCAGCCCCCGGGGACGGACTAATGAAAAACTGTTTTTT. Protein: CASSPRGRTNEKLFF.

This chain uses TRBV5-1 with TRBJ2-5; D possibly corresponds to TRBD2 (6 bases). The germline V gene has CDR1 SGHRS and CDR2 YFSETQ. The V gene lost 7 bases and the J gene lost 5 bases, with 12 bases spanning the gap. CDR3 length: 12 residues. The CDR3 spells CASGGAGETQYF. CDR3 nucleotide sequence: TGCGCCAGCGGAGGGGCGGGGGAGACCCAGTACTTC.